This T cell receptor (beta chain) is drawn from a study of T cell responses to AZD1222 COVID-19 vaccine. Study-level findings and limits: Dominant at 160-218 and 743-854, vaccine-associated CD4 TCRs also spanned spike. White British ancestry dominated among donors, who included more females, and clonal diversity was possibly underestimated.

The method was immunoSEQ multiplex PCR; TCRdb's version includes in-frame clones alone and lacks a portion of them. The sample shows 84,000 or so clones, roughly 88% of them seen only once. The CDR3 has 15 amino acids. V was pared by 0 bases and J by 5 bases, with 4 bases of the junction left unmatched. Germline V gives CDR1 MGHRA, CDR2 YSYEKL. A note on this clone: What it binds is unknown.

The clonotype comes from an adult in good health. V is TRBV4-1 and J is TRBJ2-7; 10 nucleotides align to TRBD2. Sequenced here: peripheral blood, sampled on day 0 of MenACWY control vaccination. CDR3 coding DNA: TGCGCCAGCAGCCAAGAGGGGAGCGGGAGGGACGAGCAGTACTTC. It encodes CASSQEGSGRDEQYF.